What follows are 23 T cell receptor beta chains derived from one specimen sequenced in a study of cytomegalovirus exposure and HLA in healthy donors. Libraries were prepared by immunoSEQ multiplex PCR; TCRdb keeps only in-frame clonotypes and omits some of them. Of under 70,000 clones in the sample, 75% to 90% were seen once. The sequencing sample was made of PBMCs. The source is a woman aged 18-35 years in good health and CMV-seronegative.

The gene calls are TRBV5-1 and TRBJ2-7, with 12 positions matching TRBD2. Trimming cost V 4 bases and J 5 bases; bases outside gene matches: 7. The CDR3 runs to 15 residues. Per the germline V gene, CDR1 is SGHRS and CDR2 is YFSETQ. The CDR3, as DNA: TGCGCCAGCAGCCTTAGACTAGCGGGAGCCGACGAGCAGTACTTC. Amino acid sequence: CASSLRLAGADEQYF.

The V and J genes are TRBV11-3 and TRBJ2-3; 8 bases line up with TRBD2. Germline trimming cut 4 bases from V and 6 bases from J; bases unmatched to any gene: 3. The CDR3 spans 13 residues. Germline V gene sequence: CDR1 SGHNT, CDR2 YENEEA. CDR3 nucleotides: TGTGCCAGCAGCTATAGCGGGGCGGATACGCAGTATTTT. Amino acid sequence: CASSYSGADTQYF.

V gene TRBV5-5 combines with J gene TRBJ2-7; the match to TRBD1 covers 8 bases. Per the germline V gene, CDR1 is SGHKS and CDR2 is YYEKEE (reference sequence). The trim removed 3 bases at V and 1 base at J, leaving 3 bases unmatched. The CDR3 extends over 14 amino acids. This CDR3 is CASSSNRGSYEQYF. In DNA, the CDR3 is TGTGCCAGCAGCTCGAACAGGGGGTCCTACGAGCAGTACTTC.

The chain uses TRBV2 and TRBJ1-4; D unclear. Germline lookup yields CDR1 SNHLY and CDR2 FYNNEI. Trimming shortened V by 6 bases and J by 0 bases, and 11 bases separated the two germline ends. This CDR3 has 15 amino acids. The CDR3 is CASSRQAATNEKLFF. DNA of the CDR3: TGTGCCAGCAGCCGGCAGGCTGCAACTAATGAAAAACTGTTTTTT. The full variable domain, rest sourced from reference TRBV2 and TRBJ1-4, is EPEVTQTPSHQVTQMGQEVILRCVPISNHLYFYWYRQILGQKVEFLVSFYNNEISEKSEIFDDQFSVERPDGSNFTLKIRSTKLEDSAMYFCASSRQAATNEKLFFGSGTQLSVL.

This clone was seen once. V usage is TRBV10-2 and J usage is TRBJ2-3; D remains ambiguous. This CDR3 region has 13 residues. V was cut by 7 bases and J by 0 bases, with 8 bases left in between. Germline V gene data show CDR1 as WSHSY and CDR2 as SAAADI. CDR3 amino acids: CASKAASTDTQYF. The CDR3 nucleotides read TGCGCCAGCAAAGCTGCTAGCACAGATACGCAGTATTTT.

V and J are TRBV29-1 and TRBJ2-1; 8 nucleotides agree with TRBD2. This CDR3 is 12 amino acids long. The germline V gene encodes CDR1 SQVTM and CDR2 ANQGSEA. The J segment lost 5 bases and the V segment lost 7 bases, leaving 4 bases of the junction unmatched. In DNA form, the CDR3 reads TGCAGCGCCCGGGGGGGGAACAATGAGCAGTTCTTC. Amino acids: CSARGGNNEQFF.

A single count supports this clone. V gene TRBV9 combines with J gene TRBJ1-1; D is possibly TRBD1 (5 bases). The V end lost 0 bases, the J end lost 1 base, and 10 bases lay between the germline ends. Germline-derived CDR1 and CDR2 are SGDLS and YYNGEE. The CDR3 runs to 15 residues. The chain's CDR3 is CASSVGGHGNTEAFF. In DNA form, the CDR3 reads TGTGCCAGCAGCGTAGGTGGACACGGGAACACTGAAGCTTTCTTT.

V usage is TRBV7-2 and J usage is TRBJ1-1; TRBD1 agrees at 9 bases. The germline V gene encodes CDR1 SGHTA and CDR2 FQGNSA. The CDR3 has 14 amino acids. V was clipped by 5 bases and J by 8 bases; unmatched bases: 9. The DNA for the CDR3 is TGTGCCAGCAGCGAAGAATGGGGACAGGGAGAAGCTTTCTTT. Protein sequence: CASSEEWGQGEAFF.

The chain combines TRBV29-1 with TRBJ1-2; D is uncertain. The CDR3 loop spans 13 amino acids. Per the germline V gene, CDR1 is SQVTM and CDR2 is ANQGSEA. V gave up 7 bases and J gave up 6 bases, with 18 bases separating them. The CDR3 bases are TGCAGCGCCGAGAGCACGTACCGAAATGGCTACACCTTC. Translation gives CSAESTYRNGYTF.

The count of this clone is one. The chain links TRBV18 to TRBJ1-6; D not resolved. This CDR3 is built from 12 residues. Trimming took off 2 bases at V and 7 bases at J, with 3 bases between the two ends. CDR1 is KGHSH, CDR2 LQKENI, per germline. CDR3: CASSPENSPLHF. The CDR3 coding sequence is TGTGCCAGCTCACCAGAGAATTCACCCCTCCACTTT.

This chain links TRBV11-2 with TRBJ1-1; TRBD1 matches 8 bases. In germline, CDR1 is SGHAT, CDR2 FQNNGV. The CDR3 contains 14 residues. Trimming cost V 5 bases and J 3 bases; bases outside gene matches: 5. The CDR3 is CASSTQGEYTEAFF. CDR3 in DNA: TGTGCCAGCAGCACACAGGGGGAGTACACTGAAGCTTTCTTT.

This chain connects TRBV5-5 to TRBJ1-5; weak D call: TRBD1 (5 bases). CDR3 length equals 18 residues. Germline values: CDR1 SGHKS, CDR2 YYEKEE (reference sequence). Trimming took off 2 bases at V and 3 bases at J, with 21 bases between the two ends. The CDR3 sequence: CASSLSPPWGRFNQPQHF. CDR3 nucleotides: TGTGCCAGCAGCTTATCCCCCCCCTGGGGCAGGTTCAATCAGCCCCAGCATTTT.

The V call is TRBV4-2, the J call TRBJ2-3; tentatively, D is TRBD2 (6 bases). V was shortened by 3 bases and J by 6 bases, with 19 bases between the two germline ends. CDR3 length: 16 residues. Germline V gene lookup returns CDR1 LGHNA and CDR2 YNFKEQ. DNA for the CDR3: TGTGCCAGCAGCCAGAACACCGGGAGCGCGGCGGATACGCAGTATTTT. It is translated as CASSQNTGSAADTQYF.

In the case of this clone: The same CDR3 arises from other DNA sequences in this sample as well. V and J are TRBV7-2 and TRBJ1-3; D ambiguous. CDR1 and CDR2 from the germline V gene are SGHTA and FQGNSA. The CDR3 runs to 14 residues. Trimming pared 3 bases from V and 0 bases from J, leaving 6 bases between. The CDR3 nucleotides are TGTGCCAGCAGCTTGGGCAGCTCTGGAAACACCATATATTTT. Amino acid sequence: CASSLGSSGNTIYF.

The chain uses TRBV5-1 and TRBJ2-5; D may be TRBD2 (6 bases). In germline, CDR1 is SGHRS, CDR2 YFSETQ. With 0 bases removed from V and 5 bases from J, the gap between germline ends came to 14 bases. This CDR3 spans 15 amino acids. The CDR3 DNA reads as TGCGCCAGCAGCTTGGAGATAGCGGCCTATGAGACCCAGTACTTC. It is translated as CASSLEIAAYETQYF. Filled out from reference TRBV5-1 and TRBJ2-5, the complete variable domain reads KAGVTQTPRYLIKTRGQQVTLSCSPISGHRSVSWYQQTPGQGLQFLFEYFSETQRNKGNFPGRFSGRQFSNSRSEMNVSTLELGDSALYLCASSLEIAAYETQYFGPGTRLLVL.

The V call is TRBV7-2, the J call TRBJ2-3; 7 positions match TRBD1. Germline V gene data show CDR1 as SGHTA and CDR2 as FQGNSA. The CDR3 length is 12 residues. J was trimmed by 5 bases and V by 5 bases; bases with no gene match: 1. The CDR3, as DNA: TGTGCCAGCAGCCGACAGGGAGATACGCAGTATTTT. Its protein product is CASSRQGDTQYF. The entire variable domain, with the rest obtained from reference TRBV7-2 and TRBJ2-3, is as follows: GAGVSQSPSNKVTEKGKDVELRCDPISGHTALYWYRQSLGQGLEFLIYFQGNSAPDKSGLPSDRFSAERTGGSVSTLTIQRTQQEDSAVYLCASSRQGDTQYFGPGTRLTVL.

The rearrangement links TRBV5-1 to TRBJ2-5, with 8 bases matching TRBD1. There are 16 residues in the CDR3. Unmatched junction bases numbered 4, after V lost 0 bases and J lost 0 bases. The germline V gene encodes CDR1 SGHRS and CDR2 YFSETQ. As DNA, the CDR3 is TGCGCCAGCAGCTTGGTGGGACAGGAGGACCAAGAGACCCAGTACTTC. As protein: CASSLVGQEDQETQYF.

The chain carries TRBV28 and TRBJ2-7; a possible D gene is TRBD2 (7 bases). V was clipped by 8 bases and J by 3 bases, with 26 bases between them. The CDR3 runs 17 residues. Germline-derived CDR1 and CDR2 are MDHEN and SYDVKM. Written as DNA, the CDR3 is TGTGCCAGCCTTACCGGGGGCGCCAGGGCTAGCGGCTACGAGCAGTACTTC. It translates to CASLTGGARASGYEQYF. The full variable domain, with the rest looked up from reference TRBV28 and TRBJ2-7, is DVKVTQSSRYLVKRTGEKVFLECVQDMDHENMFWYRQDPGLGLRLIYFSYDVKMKEKGDIPEGYSVSREKKERFSLILESASTNQTSMYLCASLTGGARASGYEQYFGPGTRLTVT.

The V and J genes are TRBV7-3 and TRBJ2-5, with 9 bases aligning to TRBD1. The CDR3 is 16 residues long. Germline loops: CDR1 SGHTA, CDR2 FQGTGA. The junction had 10 bases not matched to a gene; V was cut back by 5 bases and J by 3 bases. In nucleotides, the CDR3 is TGTGCCAGCAGCAGAAACGAAGGGGACAGGGAAGAGACCCAGTACTTC. This sequence encodes CASSRNEGDREETQYF.

The chain recombines TRBV4-2 with TRBJ1-3; 9 bases are shared with TRBD1. CDR1 and CDR2 (germline): LGHNA, YNFKEQ. The CDR3 has 16 amino acids. V shed 3 bases and J 2 bases; nucleotides not matched to a gene: 5. The CDR3 loop is CASSHNRGLTGNTIYF. The CDR3 coding sequence is TGTGCCAGCAGCCATAACAGGGGGCTGACTGGAAACACCATATATTTT.

The chain carries TRBV30 and TRBJ2-7; 13 nucleotides agree with TRBD2. The J segment lost 3 bases and the V segment lost 1 base, leaving 6 bases of the junction unmatched. CDR3 length equals 16 residues. CDR1 and CDR2 (germline): GTSNPN, SVGIG (reference sequence). The CDR3 coding sequence is TGTGCCTGGAGTGCCGGGACTAGCGGGGTCATCTACGAGCAGTACTTC. This encodes CAWSAGTSGVIYEQYF.

This clone came up a few times. V and J are TRBV5-6 and TRBJ2-1; 8 bases line up with TRBD2. The CDR3 is 15 residues long. Germline CDR1 SGHDT, CDR2 YYEEEE. The V segment lost 4 bases and the J segment 1 base; nucleotides outside the gene matches: 4. CDR3 loop: CASSGTSRSYNEQFF. CDR3 sequence (DNA): TGTGCCAGCAGCGGGACTAGTAGGTCCTACAATGAGCAGTTCTTC.

J is TRBJ2-7 and V is TRBV27; D perhaps matches TRBD2 (7 bases). The length of the CDR3 is 18 residues. Germline CDR1 and CDR2: MNHEY and SMNVEV (reference sequence). V lost 4 bases and J 2 bases, leaving 24 bases between the germline ends. In DNA, the CDR3 is TGTGCCAGCAGTTCAATTTACCGCGGGAGAGGGACAACCTACGAGCAGTACTTC. Amino acid sequence: CASSSIYRGRGTTYEQYF.